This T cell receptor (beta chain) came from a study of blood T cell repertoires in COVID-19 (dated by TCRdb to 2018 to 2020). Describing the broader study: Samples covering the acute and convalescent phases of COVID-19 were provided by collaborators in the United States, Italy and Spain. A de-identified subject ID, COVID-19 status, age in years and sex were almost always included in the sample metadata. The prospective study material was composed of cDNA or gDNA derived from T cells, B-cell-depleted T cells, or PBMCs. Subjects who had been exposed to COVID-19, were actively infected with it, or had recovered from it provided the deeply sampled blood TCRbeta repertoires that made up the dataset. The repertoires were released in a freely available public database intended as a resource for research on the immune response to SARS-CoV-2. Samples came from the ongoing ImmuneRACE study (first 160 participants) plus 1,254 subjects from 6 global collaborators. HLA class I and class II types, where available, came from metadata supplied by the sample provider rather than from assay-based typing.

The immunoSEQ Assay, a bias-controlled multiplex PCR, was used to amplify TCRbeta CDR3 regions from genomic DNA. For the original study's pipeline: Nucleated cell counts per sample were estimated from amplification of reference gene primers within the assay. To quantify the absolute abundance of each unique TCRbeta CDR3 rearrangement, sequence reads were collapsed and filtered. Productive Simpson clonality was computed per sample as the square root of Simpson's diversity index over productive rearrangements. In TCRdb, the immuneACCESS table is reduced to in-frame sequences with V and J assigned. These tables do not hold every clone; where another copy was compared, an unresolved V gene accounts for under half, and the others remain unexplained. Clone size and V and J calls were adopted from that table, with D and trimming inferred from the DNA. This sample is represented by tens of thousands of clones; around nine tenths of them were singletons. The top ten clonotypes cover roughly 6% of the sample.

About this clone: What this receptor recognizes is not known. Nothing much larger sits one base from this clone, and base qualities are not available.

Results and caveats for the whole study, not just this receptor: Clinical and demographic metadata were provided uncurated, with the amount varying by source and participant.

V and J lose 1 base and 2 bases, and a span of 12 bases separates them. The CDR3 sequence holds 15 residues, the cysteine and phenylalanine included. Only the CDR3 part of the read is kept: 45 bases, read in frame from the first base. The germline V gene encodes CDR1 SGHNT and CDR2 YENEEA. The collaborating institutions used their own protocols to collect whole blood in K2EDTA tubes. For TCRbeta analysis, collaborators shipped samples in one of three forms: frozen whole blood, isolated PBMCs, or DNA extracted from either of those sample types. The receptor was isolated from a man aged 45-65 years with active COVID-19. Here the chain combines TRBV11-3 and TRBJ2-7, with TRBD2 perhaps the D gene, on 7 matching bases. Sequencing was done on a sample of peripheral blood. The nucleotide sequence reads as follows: TGTGCCAGCAGCTTAGCGGGGGGCAACGCCTACGAGCAGTACTTC. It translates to CASSLAGGNAYEQYF.